Following are 27 T cell receptor beta chains from one sample sequenced in a study of cytomegalovirus exposure and HLA in healthy donors. In the PCR, 60 Vbeta and 13 Jbeta primers were used. Sequenced by immunoSEQ multiplex PCR; TCRdb stores in-frame clones only, minus some. The sample contains about 170,000 clones, approximately 75% of which appear only once. Sequenced: PBMCs. Receptors originate from a young woman in good health and CMV-seronegative.

This sequence joins TRBV18 and TRBJ2-7; the D gene is possibly TRBD2 (5 bases). Trimming pared 2 bases from V and 5 bases from J, leaving 7 bases between. The CDR3 totals 12 residues. Germline values: CDR1 KGHSH, CDR2 LQKENI. CDR3: CASSPAGDEQYF. CDR3 nucleotides: TGTGCCAGCTCACCAGCCGGGGACGAGCAGTACTTC. Complete variable domain (other parts from reference TRBV18 and TRBJ2-7): NAGVMQNPRHLVRRRGQEARLRCSPMKGHSHVYWYRQLPEEGLKFMVYLQKENIIDESGMPKERFSAEFPKEGPSILRIQQVVRGDSAAYFCASSPAGDEQYFGPGTRLTVT.

The rearrangement uses TRBV4-1 and TRBJ1-1; D is possibly TRBD1 (6 bases). V lost 3 bases, J lost 1 base, and 9 bases lay in between. The germline CDR1 and CDR2 sequences are MGHRA and YSYEKL. The CDR3 runs to 14 residues. The CDR3 DNA reads TGCGCCAGCAGCCAGTGGGACACGAACACTGAAGCTTTCTTT. The encoded protein is CASSQWDTNTEAFF.

The rearrangement uses TRBV5-8 and TRBJ2-5; tentative D call: TRBD1 (6 bases). With 4 bases removed from V and 11 bases from J, the gap between germline ends came to 21 bases. The CDR3 is 14 amino acids. Per germline, CDR1 SGHTS and CDR2 YDEGEE. CDR3 coding DNA: TGTGCCAGCAGCCAGGCAGGGGCCTTTATGGAGCAGTACTTC. Translation gives CASSQAGAFMEQYF.

This chain's CDR3 is CASRVGGGGQPQHF. As DNA, the CDR3 is TGTGCCAGCAGGGTTGGGGGGGGAGGGCAGCCCCAGCATTTT. The chain recombines TRBV6-1 with TRBJ1-5, with a tentative D call TRBD1 (5 bases). This CDR3 comprises 14 residues. Germline V CDR1 and CDR2: MNHNS, SASEGT. The V and J ends lost 6 bases and 7 bases respectively, with 16 bases between them.

This chain's CDR3 is CASSLSVNTEAFF. The CDR3 nucleotides are TGTGCCAGCAGCTTGTCTGTGAACACTGAAGCTTTCTTT. The chain carries TRBV5-6 and TRBJ1-1, with no clear D. This CDR3 is 13 amino acids long. From germline, CDR1 is SGHDT and CDR2 YYEEEE. Trimming left V 1 base short and J 0 bases short, with 4 bases between.

Only a few counts were recorded for this clone. The chain is built from TRBV27 and TRBJ2-1; weak D call: TRBD1 (5 bases). CDR1 MNHEY and CDR2 SMNVEV come from the germline V gene (reference sequence). The CDR3 is 14 residues long. V gave up 8 bases and J gave up 8 bases, with 19 bases separating them. The CDR3 nucleotides read TGTGCCAGCTCCTGGGGCCTGCCGAGCGATGAGCAGTTCTTC. The encoded protein is CASSWGLPSDEQFF.

This chain uses TRBV5-8 with TRBJ1-5, with D possibly being TRBD1 (6 bases). Trimming took off 0 bases at V and 1 base at J, with 8 bases between the two ends. This CDR3 has 15 amino acids. Germline V lookup: CDR1 SGHTS, CDR2 YDEGEE. The CDR3 coding sequence is TGTGCCAGCAGCTTGGGGCAGGGGAGCAATCAGCCCCAGCATTTT. This gives the protein CASSLGQGSNQPQHF.

The rearrangement joins TRBV7-9 to TRBJ2-7; D remains ambiguous. Germline assignment: CDR1 SEHNR and CDR2 FQNEAQ (reference sequence). This CDR3 has 14 residues. Trimming shortened V by 0 bases and J by 1 base, and 7 bases separated the two germline ends. The CDR3 reads CASSLAQKSYEQYF. The CDR3 DNA follows: TGTGCCAGCAGCTTAGCGCAGAAATCCTACGAGCAGTACTTC.

This clone has a handful of counts. The V gene is TRBV2, the J gene TRBJ2-7; D is undetermined. Germline V gene lookup returns CDR1 SNHLY and CDR2 FYNNEI. The CDR3 totals 13 residues. Trimming removed 2 bases from V and 4 bases from J, with 9 bases in between. The CDR3 loop reads CASSELEQYEQYF. The CDR3 DNA reads TGTGCCAGCAGTGAATTGGAACAGTACGAGCAGTACTTC.

The chain is built from TRBV6-5 and TRBJ2-1, with 10 bases matching TRBD1. Germline V CDR1 and CDR2: MNHEY, SVGAGI. The CDR3 runs 14 residues. Losses at the gene ends were 7 bases for V and 7 bases for J; bases not matched to a gene: 7. The CDR3 spells CASTRDRGVNEQFF. The CDR3 region has the DNA TGTGCCAGCACCCGGGACAGGGGAGTGAATGAGCAGTTCTTC.

The V call is TRBV27, the J call TRBJ1-5, with 7 bases identical to TRBD1. CDR3 size: 15 residues. V lost 2 bases, J lost 11 bases, and 12 bases stayed unmatched. Germline-derived CDR1 and CDR2 are MNHEY and SMNVEV (reference sequence). The CDR3 is CASSLGAGGHAAQHF. The CDR3 nucleotides are TGTGCCAGCAGTTTAGGGGCAGGGGGGCATGCGGCCCAGCATTTT.

The chain is built from TRBV4-1 and TRBJ2-6; TRBD2 might be the D (5 bases). The CDR3 loop spans 18 amino acids. Trimming left V 0 bases short and J 6 bases short, with 18 bases between. Germline V gene lookup returns CDR1 MGHRA and CDR2 YSYEKL. This chain's CDR3 is CASSQDILRGVMANVLTF. Written as DNA, the CDR3 is TGCGCCAGCAGCCAAGATATACTTCGGGGAGTGATGGCCAACGTCCTGACTTTC.

The V gene is TRBV15, the J gene TRBJ2-2; 7 nucleotides align to TRBD2. V was clipped by 1 base and J by 1 base; unmatched bases: 6. This CDR3 region has 17 residues. The germline V gene encodes CDR1 LNHNV and CDR2 YYDKDF (reference sequence). The CDR3 loop reads CATSRVYSGGNTGELFF. The CDR3 DNA sequence: TGTGCCACCAGCAGAGTCTACTCGGGGGGGAACACCGGGGAGCTGTTTTTT.

This clone was counted between two and nine times. CDR3 sequence: CASSQVKSDNEQFF. In DNA, the CDR3 is TGCGCCAGCAGCCAAGTAAAGTCGGACAATGAGCAGTTCTTC. The genes are TRBV4-1 and TRBJ2-1, with unresolved D. The CDR3 is made up of 14 amino acids. Trimming removed 1 base at V and 5 bases at J, with 9 bases between. The germline V gene has CDR1 MGHRA and CDR2 YSYEKL.

The V gene is TRBV2, the J gene TRBJ1-1; D is ambiguous. The CDR3 is 14 amino acids. Germline CDR1 reads SNHLY; CDR2 reads FYNNEI. The germline V and J ends were trimmed by 4 bases and 4 bases, with 13 bases remaining between them. CDR3: CASSADGVGTEAFF. The CDR3 DNA follows: TGTGCCAGCAGTGCTGACGGAGTGGGCACTGAAGCTTTCTTT.

The V gene is TRBV5-6, the J gene TRBJ2-5, with D possibly being TRBD1 (5 bases). The CDR3 is made up of 15 amino acids. From germline, CDR1 is SGHDT and CDR2 YYEEEE. Deletions cut 0 bases from V and 4 bases from J, with 13 bases between. The CDR3 protein is CASSLAPGSGETQYF. DNA for the CDR3: TGTGCCAGCAGCTTGGCCCCAGGGTCGGGAGAGACCCAGTACTTC.

The rearrangement joins TRBV7-6 to TRBJ2-5; D is perhaps TRBD2 (7 bases). V was shortened by 3 bases and J by 4 bases, with 12 bases between the two germline ends. The CDR3 extends over 14 amino acids. Per germline, CDR1 SGHVS and CDR2 FNYEAQ. The CDR3 is CASSLGGGRETQYF. The CDR3 nucleotides are TGTGCCAGCAGCTTGGGGGGCGGGAGAGAGACCCAGTACTTC. Complete variable domain (other parts from reference TRBV7-6 and TRBJ2-5): GAGVSQSPRYKVTKRGQDVALRCDPISGHVSLYWYRQALGQGPEFLTYFNYEAQQDKSGLPNDRFSAERPEGSISTLTIQRTEQRDSAMYRCASSLGGGRETQYFGPGTRLLVL.

This chain uses TRBV13 with TRBJ2-7, with 9 bases lining up with TRBD1. The CDR3 spans 14 residues. Germline CDR1 PRHDT, CDR2 FYEKMQ (reference sequence). The V segment lost 10 bases and the J segment 4 bases; nucleotides outside the gene matches: 11. Here the CDR3 reads CATTSATGGYEQYF. The CDR3 nucleotides read TGTGCCACCACTTCGGCGACAGGGGGTTACGAGCAGTACTTC. The full variable domain, rest sourced from reference TRBV13 and TRBJ2-7, is AAGVIQSPRHLIKEKRETATLKCYPIPRHDTVYWYQQGPGQDPQFLISFYEKMQSDKGSIPDRFSAQQFSDYHSELNMSSLELGDSALYFCATTSATGGYEQYFGPGTRLTVT.

The sample holds one count of this clone. The gene calls are TRBV9 and TRBJ2-1, with 8 bases identical to TRBD1. The CDR3 runs 17 residues. Germline assignment: CDR1 SGDLS and CDR2 YYNGEE. The junction had 10 bases not matched to a gene; V was cut back by 0 bases and J by 5 bases. CDR3 sequence reads: CASSVDAVGTGNNEQFF. Written as DNA, the CDR3 is TGTGCCAGCAGCGTAGACGCCGTAGGGACAGGAAACAATGAGCAGTTCTTC.

The chain recombines TRBV15 with TRBJ2-2; 9 positions match TRBD1. Germline V gives CDR1 LNHNV, CDR2 YYDKDF (reference sequence). After removal of 1 base from V and 5 bases from J, the junction contained 5 bases not matched to a gene. This CDR3 has 16 residues. The CDR3 sequence is CATSRGGTGLTGELFF. CDR3 coding DNA: TGTGCCACCAGCAGAGGTGGGACAGGGCTGACCGGGGAGCTGTTTTTT.

This chain links TRBV5-1 with TRBJ2-5; 10 bases align to TRBD2. The J segment lost 1 base and the V segment lost 5 bases, leaving 2 bases of the junction unmatched. Germline CDR1 reads SGHRS; CDR2 reads YFSETQ. The CDR3 has 14 residues. The CDR3 is CASRPSGGQETQYF. The CDR3 DNA reads as TGCGCCAGCAGACCTAGCGGGGGCCAAGAGACCCAGTACTTC.

As DNA, the CDR3 is TGCAGCGACACCCGGGGGGAAGGGGGAGAAGCTTTCTTT. Its protein is CSDTRGEGGEAFF. The chain links TRBV29-1 to TRBJ1-1; possible D gene TRBD1, 6 bases. The CDR3 covers 13 residues. Germline V gene data show CDR1 as SQVTM and CDR2 as ANQGSEA. V gave up 7 bases and J gave up 8 bases, with 20 bases separating them.

The rearrangement joins TRBV6-6 to TRBJ2-1, with 7 nucleotides matching TRBD1. The CDR3 totals 15 residues. The ends lost 2 bases at V and 2 bases at J; junction bases unmatched: 3. Germline V gene sequence: CDR1 MNHNY, CDR2 SVGAGI (reference sequence). The CDR3 DNA reads TGTGCCAGCAGTTACGTAGGACAGGCCTACAATGAGCAGTTCTTC. Translating gives CASSYVGQAYNEQFF.

J is TRBJ1-5 and V is TRBV2; the match to TRBD1 covers 7 bases. The CDR3 contains 14 residues. V shed 5 bases and J 3 bases; nucleotides not matched to a gene: 4. CDR1 is SNHLY, CDR2 FYNNEI, per germline. The CDR3 is CASSMTGSNQPQHF. The CDR3 DNA reads TGTGCCAGCAGTATGACAGGGTCCAATCAGCCCCAGCATTTT.

The rearrangement links TRBV5-1 to TRBJ1-2; D possibly corresponds to TRBD1 (5 bases). The V end lost 2 bases, the J end lost 6 bases, and 11 bases lay between the germline ends. The CDR3 length is 13 residues. Per the germline V gene, CDR1 is SGHRS and CDR2 is YFSETQ. The CDR3 coding sequence is TGCGCCAGCAGCTTTAATCAGGGCAATGGCTACACCTTC. Its translation: CASSFNQGNGYTF. Full variable domain (missing parts from reference TRBV5-1 and TRBJ1-2): KAGVTQTPRYLIKTRGQQVTLSCSPISGHRSVSWYQQTPGQGLQFLFEYFSETQRNKGNFPGRFSGRQFSNSRSEMNVSTLELGDSALYLCASSFNQGNGYTFGSGTRLTVV.

V usage is TRBV28 and J usage is TRBJ1-1, with D possibly matching TRBD1 (5 bases). Trimming shortened V by 6 bases and J by 8 bases, and 13 bases separated the two germline ends. The CDR3 length is 12 residues. CDR1 is MDHEN and CDR2 is SYDVKM in the germline V gene. The CDR3 region is CASSVPRGEAFF. Written as DNA, the CDR3 is TGTGCCAGCAGCGTTCCTCGGGGGGAAGCTTTCTTT.

The chain joins TRBV5-1 to TRBJ2-5, with D possibly being TRBD2 (6 bases). Trimming stripped 0 bases from V and 1 base from J, with 16 bases between. Germline V gene lookup returns CDR1 SGHRS and CDR2 YFSETQ. The CDR3 length is 17 residues. The CDR3 nucleotides read TGCGCCAGCAGCTTGGTTTTGCAGGGAGGTTTCCAAGAGACCCAGTACTTC. This encodes CASSLVLQGGFQETQYF.